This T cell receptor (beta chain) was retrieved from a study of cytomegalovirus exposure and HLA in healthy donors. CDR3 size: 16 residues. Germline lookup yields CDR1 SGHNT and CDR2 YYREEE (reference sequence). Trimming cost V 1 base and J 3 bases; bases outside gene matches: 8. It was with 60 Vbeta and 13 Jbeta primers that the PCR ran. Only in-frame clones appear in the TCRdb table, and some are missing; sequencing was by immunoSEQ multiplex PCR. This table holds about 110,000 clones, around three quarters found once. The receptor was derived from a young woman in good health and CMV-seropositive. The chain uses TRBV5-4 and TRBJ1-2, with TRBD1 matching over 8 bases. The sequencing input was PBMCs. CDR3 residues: CASSLNLQGAYYGYTF. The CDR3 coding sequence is TGTGCCAGCAGCTTGAATCTCCAGGGGGCATACTATGGCTACACCTTC. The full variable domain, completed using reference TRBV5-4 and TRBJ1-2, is ETGVTQSPTHLIKTRGQQVTLRCSSQSGHNTVSWYQQALGQGPQFIFQYYREEENGRGNFPPRFSGLQFPNYSSELNVNALELDDSALYLCASSLNLQGAYYGYTFGSGTRLTVV.